This TCR beta chain came from a study of blood T cell repertoires in COVID-19. Only one count was recorded for this clone. This CDR3 spans 13 amino acids. Germline V gene sequence: CDR1 SGHVS, CDR2 FQNEAQ. J gave up 5 bases and V 3 bases, and 1 base lay outside the gene matches. What the recovered Cohort 3 donors had was two negative PCRs, clearance, or symptom resolution. As originally analysed: Scientists estimated how many nucleated cells there were by amplifying reference gene primers. Method: immunoSEQ multiplex PCR; TCRdb's copy keeps in-frame clones and lacks some. V and J calls and clone size are those listed in that table; D and trimming were worked out from the DNA. The sample has 180,000 or so clones, approximately 88% seen once.

Sequenced sample: PBMCs or T cells enriched from blood (not recorded which). The rearrangement joins TRBV7-8 to TRBJ2-1; 7 nucleotides align to TRBD1. The receptor's source is an older woman who had recovered from COVID-19. CDR3 region: CASSLGTDNEQFF. In DNA form, the CDR3 reads TGTGCCAGCAGCTTGGGGACAGACAATGAGCAGTTCTTC.